This T cell receptor beta chain was retrieved from a study of Graves' ophthalmopathy and Graves' hyperthyroidism. The authors amplified TCR beta CDR3 regions from RNA transcripts. The library came from an HTBI-primed first-round RT-PCR and a second-round multiplex PCR. TCRdb called the multiplex PCR reads again in MiXCR, with one record for every CDR3 protein. The sample lists around 1,200,000 distinct CDR3 sequences, less than 45% occurring once. This clonotype showed up just a few times. CDR1 MNHEY and CDR2 SVGAGI come from the germline V gene. The V gene lost 7 bases and the J gene lost 0 bases, with 19 bases spanning the gap. The CDR3 contains 17 residues.

This clonotype was sampled from an adult man with Graves' hyperthyroidism. Sequenced sample: peripheral blood or thyroid tissue (not recorded which). The chain uses TRBV6-5 and TRBJ1-3, with a tentative D call TRBD1 (6 bases). The CDR3 sequence is CASIYPGERTSGNTIYF. The CDR3 nucleotides read TGTGCCAGCATCTACCCAGGGGAGAGGACCTCTGGAAACACCATATATTTT.